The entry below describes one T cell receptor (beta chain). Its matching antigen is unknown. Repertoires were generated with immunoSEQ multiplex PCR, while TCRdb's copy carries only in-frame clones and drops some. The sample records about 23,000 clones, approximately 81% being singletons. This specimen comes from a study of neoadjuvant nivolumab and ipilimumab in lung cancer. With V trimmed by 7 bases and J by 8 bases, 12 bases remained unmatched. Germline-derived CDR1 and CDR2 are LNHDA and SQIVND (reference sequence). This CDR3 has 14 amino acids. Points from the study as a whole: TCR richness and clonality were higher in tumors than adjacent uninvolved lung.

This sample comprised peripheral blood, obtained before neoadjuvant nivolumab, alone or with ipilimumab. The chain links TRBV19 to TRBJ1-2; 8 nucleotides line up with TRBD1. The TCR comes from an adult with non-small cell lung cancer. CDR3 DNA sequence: TGTGCCAGTAACGCAGTAGGCAGGGGGCGAGGCTACACCTTC. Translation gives CASNAVGRGRGYTF.